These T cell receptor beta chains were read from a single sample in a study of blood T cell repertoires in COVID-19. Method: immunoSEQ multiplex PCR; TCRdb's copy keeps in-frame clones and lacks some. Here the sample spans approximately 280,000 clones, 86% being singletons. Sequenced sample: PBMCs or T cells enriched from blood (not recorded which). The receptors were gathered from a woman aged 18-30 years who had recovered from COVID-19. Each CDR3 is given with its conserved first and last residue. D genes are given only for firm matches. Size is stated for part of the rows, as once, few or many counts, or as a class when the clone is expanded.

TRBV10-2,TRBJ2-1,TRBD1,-,TGCGCCAGCAGCCTAGGACAGGGCTCAGGCCCTCGCCACCATGAGCAGTTCTTC,CASSLGQGSGPRHHEQFF
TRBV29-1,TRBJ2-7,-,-,TGCAGCCCTCGGAGGTACGAGCAGTACTTC,CSPRRYEQYF
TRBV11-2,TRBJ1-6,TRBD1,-,TGTGCCAGCAGCAATCACAGGGGTTTAAATTCACCCCTCCACTTT,CASSNHRGLNSPLHF
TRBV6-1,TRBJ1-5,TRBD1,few,TGTGCCAGCAGTGTCTACAGGGGGGATAGCAATCAGCCCCAGCATTTT,CASSVYRGDSNQPQHF
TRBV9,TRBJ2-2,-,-,TGTGCCAGCAGCGTCAGTATGCGCAGGGGCACCGGGGAGCTGTTTTTT,CASSVSMRRGTGELFF
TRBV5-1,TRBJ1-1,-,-,TGCGCCAGCAGCTTCCGGCCAGGGGCATTTTTGAACACTGAAGCTTTCTTT,CASSFRPGAFLNTEAFF
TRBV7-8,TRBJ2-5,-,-,TGTGCCAGCAGCTCCCTGGGCAGGGGAGGGGAGACCCAGTACTTC,CASSSLGRGGETQYF
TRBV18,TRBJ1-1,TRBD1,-,TGTGCCAGCTCACCACGGCAGGGGGGCATGAACACTGAAGCTTTCTTT,CASSPRQGGMNTEAFF
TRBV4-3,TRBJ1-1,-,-,TGCGCCAGCAGCCAAGGTCCCGCAGGTCCTACGAACACTGAAGCTTTCTTT,CASSQGPAGPTNTEAFF
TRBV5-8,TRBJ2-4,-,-,TGTGCCAGCAGGAATCGGGTAGCCAAAAACATTCAGTACTTC,CASRNRVAKNIQYF
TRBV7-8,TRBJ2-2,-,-,TGTGCCAGCAGCGCCTCTAGAAACACCGGGGAGCTGTTTTTT,CASSASRNTGELFF
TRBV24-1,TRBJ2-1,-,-,TGTGCCACCAGTGCGCGATACGGGAGCTCCTACAATGAGCAGTTCTTC,CATSARYGSSYNEQFF
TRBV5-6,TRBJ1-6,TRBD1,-,TGTGCCAGCAGCTTGGGGACAGGGGGTTTTAATTCACCCCTCCACTTT,CASSLGTGGFNSPLHF
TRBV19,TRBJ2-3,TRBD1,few,TGTGCCAGTAGTATCGGGACAGGGAGTTCTACGCAGTATTTT,CASSIGTGSSTQYF
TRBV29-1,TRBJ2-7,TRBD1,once,TGCAGCGTTGCGACAGGGGCTGACGAGCAGTACTTC,CSVATGADEQYF
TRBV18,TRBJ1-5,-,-,TGTGCCAGCTCACCAGGAAACAGTAATCAGCCCCAGCATTTT,CASSPGNSNQPQHF
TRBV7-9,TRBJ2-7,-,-,TGTGCCAGCAGCAGTCCCGACAGGAACGAGCAGTACTTC,CASSSPDRNEQYF
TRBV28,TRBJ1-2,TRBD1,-,TGTGCCAGCCGCCTCGGGACAGGGGGCGCGGGTGGCTACACCTTC,CASRLGTGGAGGYTF
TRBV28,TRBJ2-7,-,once,TGTGCCAGCAGTTTATTTGGCCTCGGGGAAAACTACGAGCAGTACTTC,CASSLFGLGENYEQYF
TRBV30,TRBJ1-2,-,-,TGTGCCTGGATAACGATAGGGGGCTATGGCTACACCTTC,CAWITIGGYGYTF
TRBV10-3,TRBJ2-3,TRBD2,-,TGTGCCATCAGTGAGTCGACTAGCGGGAGAAGTGGGGATACGCAGTATTTT,CAISESTSGRSGDTQYF
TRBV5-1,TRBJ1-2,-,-,TGCGCCAGTAGGGGGACCTCGCAAGGCTATGGCTACACCTTC,CASRGTSQGYGYTF
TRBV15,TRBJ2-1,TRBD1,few,TGTGCCACCAGCAGAGTCGACAGGGTTTTTGAGCAGTTCTTC,CATSRVDRVFEQFF
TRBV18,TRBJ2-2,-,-,TGTGCCAGCTCACCGCGTACCCCTGACATCGCGAACACCGGGGAGCTGTTTTTT,CASSPRTPDIANTGELFF